A single sample gave rise to the 32 T cell receptor beta chains below, sequenced in a study of blood T cell repertoires in COVID-19. The repertoire was sequenced with immunoSEQ multiplex PCR; TCRdb's copy has only in-frame clones and lacks some. The sample holds 300,000 or so clones, roughly 90% seen once. Sample: peripheral blood. The receptors were gathered from a man aged 18 to 35 who had recovered from COVID-19.

The rearrangement links TRBV4-1 to TRBJ2-1; possibly TRBD2 for D (5 bases). Trimming pared 1 base from V and 5 bases from J, leaving 18 bases between. There are 17 residues in the CDR3. CDR1 and CDR2 (germline): MGHRA, YSYEKL. DNA for the CDR3: TGCGCCAGCAGCCAAGCCGTCCTGGCGGGCGGAAACAATGAGCAGTTCTTC. This gives the protein CASSQAVLAGGNNEQFF.

Regarding this clone: This CDR3 is also generated by other DNA sequences in the sample. The rearrangement links TRBV19 to TRBJ2-7; TRBD1 agrees at 8 bases. The junction had 4 bases not matched to a gene; V was cut back by 5 bases and J by 1 base. From germline, CDR1 is LNHDA and CDR2 SQIVND (reference sequence). The length of the CDR3 is 14 residues. CDR3 region: CASSPRQGSYEQYF. Here the CDR3 DNA reads TGTGCCAGTAGTCCAAGACAGGGGTCCTACGAGCAGTACTTC.

The chain uses TRBV9 and TRBJ1-1; TRBD1 aligns across 7 bases. J lost 4 bases, V lost 3 bases, and 3 bases had no gene match. Germline values: CDR1 SGDLS, CDR2 YYNGEE. This CDR3 contains 13 residues. The CDR3 loop is CASSGRGPTEAFF. CDR3 nucleotides: TGTGCCAGCAGCGGGAGGGGGCCCACTGAAGCTTTCTTT.

The gene calls are TRBV14 and TRBJ1-1; D unclear. Germline V lookup: CDR1 SGHDN, CDR2 FVKESK. CDR3 length: 12 residues. The V end lost 4 bases, the J end lost 7 bases, and 10 bases lay between the germline ends. CDR3 region: CASSRGRDEAFF. CDR3 nucleotides: TGTGCCAGCAGCCGAGGACGGGATGAAGCTTTCTTT.

The chain combines TRBV27 with TRBJ2-1; 7 bases agree with TRBD2. In germline, CDR1 is MNHEY, CDR2 SMNVEV (reference sequence). This CDR3 is built from 12 residues. V shed 6 bases, J shed 7 bases, and the junction held 3 bases outside the gene matches. The CDR3 DNA sequence: TGTGCCAGCAGGGTCGGGGGGAATGAGCAGTTCTTC. Translation gives CASRVGGNEQFF.

Only one count was recorded for this clone. The chain recombines TRBV27 with TRBJ1-2; weak D call: TRBD1 (5 bases). The V gene's germline CDR1 is MNHEY and CDR2 SMNVEV (reference sequence). Trimming took 3 bases from V and 6 from J, leaving 11 bases between them. CDR3 length: 13 residues. CDR3 sequence (DNA): TGTGCCAGCAGTTTGCAGGGATCGAATGGCTACACCTTC. This encodes CASSLQGSNGYTF.

This chain connects TRBV28 to TRBJ1-5; D is possibly TRBD1 (6 bases). This CDR3 is built from 15 residues. Trimming shortened V by 7 bases and J by 2 bases, and 15 bases separated the two germline ends. The germline CDR1 and CDR2 sequences are MDHEN and SYDVKM. The CDR3 here is CASKSQAGGNQPQHF. The CDR3 DNA sequence: TGTGCCAGCAAATCCCAGGCAGGGGGCAATCAGCCCCAGCATTTT.

The chain has TRBV4-1 and TRBJ2-7, with TRBD2 matching 7 bases. This CDR3 has 15 amino acids. CDR1 and CDR2 from the germline V gene are MGHRA and YSYEKL. V shed 1 base, J shed 2 bases, and the junction held 5 bases outside the gene matches. The CDR3 DNA follows: TGCGCCAGCAGCCAAGGGGCTAGCGGTGCCTACGAGCAGTACTTC. This gives the protein CASSQGASGAYEQYF.

Points on this clone: This sample also contains other DNA sequences that code for the same CDR3. The chain joins TRBV3-1 (or the pseudogene TRBV3-2) to TRBJ2-2, with TRBD2 as a possible D gene (7 bases). Trimming took off 0 bases at V and 4 bases at J, with 12 bases between the two ends. The CDR3 is 16 residues long. CDR1 LGHDT and CDR2 YNNKEL come from the germline V gene (reference sequence). The CDR3 protein is CASSQEGRGATGELFF. CDR3 nucleotides: TGTGCCAGCAGCCAAGAGGGTCGGGGGGCCACCGGGGAGCTGTTTTTT.

The CDR3 region has the DNA TGTGCCAGTAGTATCCGGGAGAACACTGAAGCTTTCTTT. The encoded protein is CASSIRENTEAFF. The gene calls are TRBV19 and TRBJ1-1; D ambiguous. Germline V lookup: CDR1 LNHDA, CDR2 SQIVND (reference sequence). With 3 bases removed from V and 1 base from J, the gap between germline ends came to 6 bases. CDR3 length: 13 amino acids.

V gene TRBV7-2 combines with J gene TRBJ2-3; 14 bases match TRBD2. The CDR3 contains 16 residues. Germline V CDR1 and CDR2: SGHTA, FQGNSA. V shed 5 bases, J shed 6 bases, and the junction held 7 bases outside the gene matches. DNA for the CDR3: TGTGCCAGCAGCCCAAGACTAGCGGGGGGGGCGGATACGCAGTATTTT. It is translated as CASSPRLAGGADTQYF.

The chain carries TRBV7-9 and TRBJ2-1, with 7 positions matching TRBD1. The CDR3 is made up of 18 amino acids. The V segment lost 1 base and the J segment 1 base; nucleotides outside the gene matches: 10. In germline, CDR1 is SEHNR, CDR2 FQNEAQ (reference sequence). The CDR3 spells CASSLGRQGVGSYNEQFF. The CDR3 nucleotides read TGTGCCAGCAGCTTAGGGCGACAGGGCGTGGGGTCCTACAATGAGCAGTTCTTC.

This chain joins TRBV9 and TRBJ2-1, with 14 nucleotides matching TRBD2. The germline gives CDR1 SGDLS, CDR2 YYNGEE. V shed 4 bases and J 4 bases; nucleotides not matched to a gene: 1. This CDR3 has 15 amino acids. DNA of the CDR3: TGTGCCAGCAGCCGGACTAGCGGGGGGTACAATGAGCAGTTCTTC. Translation gives CASSRTSGGYNEQFF. The variable domain in full, with the rest retrieved from reference TRBV9 and TRBJ2-1, is DSGVTQTPKHLITATGQRVTLRCSPRSGDLSVYWYQQSLDQGLQFLIQYYNGEERAKGNILERFSAQQFPDLHSELNLSSLELGDSALYFCASSRTSGGYNEQFFGPGTRLTVL.

The gene calls are TRBV30 and TRBJ1-2, with 9 bases identical to TRBD1. V lost 7 bases and J lost 1; bases outside the gene matches: 7. This CDR3 is built from 14 residues. Germline V CDR1 and CDR2: GTSNPN, SVGIG (reference sequence). This CDR3 reads CAFLRQGDNYGYTF. The CDR3 DNA follows: TGTGCCTTCCTAAGACAGGGGGATAACTATGGCTACACCTTC.

This sequence joins TRBV18 and TRBJ1-3; D is perhaps TRBD1 (6 bases). Deletions cut 3 bases from V and 7 bases from J, with 13 bases between. The germline V gene has CDR1 KGHSH and CDR2 LQKENI. This CDR3 is built from 14 residues. CDR3: CASSPQGRVNTIYF. DNA of the CDR3: TGTGCCAGCTCACCGCAGGGGCGCGTGAACACCATATATTTT.

The rearrangement joins TRBV10-3 to TRBJ2-7; TRBD1 might be the D (6 bases). CDR1 and CDR2 from the germline V gene are ENHRY and SYGVKD. The CDR3 consists of 16 residues. Trimming shortened V by 2 bases and J by 0 bases, and 14 bases separated the two germline ends. The CDR3, as DNA: TGTGCCATCAGTGAGAGGACGACAGGTAGCTCCTACGAGCAGTACTTC. Translated: CAISERTTGSSYEQYF.

The rearrangement joins TRBV4-3 to TRBJ2-4; D may be TRBD1 (5 bases). CDR1 LGHNA and CDR2 YSLEER come from the germline V gene. This CDR3 has 15 amino acids. Trimming took 0 bases from V and 6 from J, leaving 12 bases between them. CDR3 loop: CASSQDLRQGNIQYF. CDR3 nucleotides: TGCGCCAGCAGCCAAGATTTGAGGCAGGGAAACATTCAGTACTTC.

The V gene is TRBV11-3, the J gene TRBJ2-1, with a weak D call TRBD1 (5 bases). This CDR3 has 16 amino acids. Deletions cut 2 bases from V and 4 bases from J, with 15 bases between. Germline CDR1 SGHNT, CDR2 YENEEA. CDR3 DNA sequence: TGTGCCAGCAGCTTATTTGGGCAGGGCTTGTACAATGAGCAGTTCTTC. The encoded protein is CASSLFGQGLYNEQFF. Full variable domain (outside the CDR3, taken from reference TRBV11-3 and TRBJ2-1): EAGVVQSPRYKIIEKKQPVAFWCNPISGHNTLYWYLQNLGQGPELLIRYENEEAVDDSQLPKDRFSAERLKGVDSTLKIQPAELGDSAVYLCASSLFGQGLYNEQFFGPGTRLTVL.

This clone was found once. The chain is built from TRBV12-3 or TRBV12-4 and TRBJ2-5; 7 positions agree with TRBD2. The CDR3 sequence is 13 residues long. Trimming removed 3 bases from V and 4 bases from J; junction bases left unmatched: 2. The CDR3 region is CASSLGGGETQYF. CDR3 nucleotides: TGTGCCAGCAGTTTGGGGGGGGGAGAGACCCAGTACTTC.

The rearrangement links TRBV30 to TRBJ1-1, with unresolved D. Germline CDR1 reads GTSNPN; CDR2 reads SVGIG (reference sequence). The CDR3 consists of 12 residues. V was clipped by 2 bases and J by 8 bases, with 12 bases between them. The CDR3 DNA reads as TGTGCCTGGAGTACCGACTACTCCGAAGCTTTCTTT. It yields the protein CAWSTDYSEAFF.

This chain joins TRBV2 and TRBJ2-2, with 13 bases that match TRBD2. The germline gives CDR1 SNHLY, CDR2 FYNNEI. The CDR3 runs to 19 residues. The V and J ends lost 6 bases and 0 bases, in that order; junction bases with no gene match: 10. The CDR3 bases are TGTGCCAGCAGCCTTCAGGGACTAGCGGGGATCCCGAACACCGGGGAGCTGTTTTTT. It is translated as CASSLQGLAGIPNTGELFF. Complete variable domain (other parts from reference TRBV2 and TRBJ2-2): EPEVTQTPSHQVTQMGQEVILRCVPISNHLYFYWYRQILGQKVEFLVSFYNNEISEKSEIFDDQFSVERPDGSNFTLKIRSTKLEDSAMYFCASSLQGLAGIPNTGELFFGEGSRLTVL.

V usage is TRBV9 and J usage is TRBJ2-3; D may be TRBD1 (6 bases). This CDR3 is built from 13 residues. Germline V gene lookup returns CDR1 SGDLS and CDR2 YYNGEE. V was cut by 3 bases and J by 2 bases, with 7 bases left in between. In DNA form, the CDR3 reads TGTGCCAGCAGCGCAGGGGTCACAGATACGCAGTATTTT. This translates into CASSAGVTDTQYF.

This sequence joins TRBV13 and TRBJ2-7; D perhaps matches TRBD1 (5 bases). This CDR3 region has 14 residues. The V gene's germline CDR1 is PRHDT and CDR2 FYEKMQ (reference sequence). The germline V and J ends were trimmed by 5 bases and 2 bases, with 13 bases remaining between them. Here the CDR3 DNA reads TGTGCCAGCAGCGCCAGGGTTCCCCCCTACGAGCAGTACTTC. Translating gives CASSARVPPYEQYF.

This sequence joins TRBV7-2 and TRBJ2-1; perhaps TRBD2 as D (5 bases). The germline V and J ends were trimmed by 8 bases and 2 bases, with 16 bases remaining between them. CDR1 is SGHTA and CDR2 is FQGNSA in the germline V gene. The CDR3 is 15 amino acids. CDR3 nucleotide sequence: TGTGCCAGCCGCGTAGGGAGCGGCCCCTACAATGAGCAGTTCTTC. Protein product: CASRVGSGPYNEQFF.

The V and J genes are TRBV5-1 and TRBJ2-1, with D uncertain. Germline CDR1 reads SGHRS; CDR2 reads YFSETQ. Trimming took 0 bases from V and 5 from J, leaving 9 bases between them. CDR3 size: 14 residues. CDR3 DNA: TGCGCCAGCAGCTTGGCCGGCGGAAACAATGAGCAGTTCTTC. This encodes CASSLAGGNNEQFF. The whole variable domain, remainder taken from reference TRBV5-1 and TRBJ2-1, is KAGVTQTPRYLIKTRGQQVTLSCSPISGHRSVSWYQQTPGQGLQFLFEYFSETQRNKGNFPGRFSGRQFSNSRSEMNVSTLELGDSALYLCASSLAGGNNEQFFGPGTRLTVL.

The chain has TRBV4-2 and TRBJ2-1, with 9 bases fitting TRBD2. Per germline, CDR1 LGHNA and CDR2 YNFKEQ. Trimming at V came to 1 base and at J to 4 bases, leaving 11 bases not matched to a gene. The CDR3 is 18 residues long. The CDR3 bases are TGTGCCAGCAGCCAAGGCGCAGCGGGGGGTCCGAGTTACAATGAGCAGTTCTTC. Its translation: CASSQGAAGGPSYNEQFF.

This chain connects TRBV28 to TRBJ2-3; TRBD1 matches at 8 bases. The V and J ends lost 0 bases and 5 bases, in that order; junction bases with no gene match: 4. This CDR3 is built from 15 residues. Germline lookup yields CDR1 MDHEN and CDR2 SYDVKM. The CDR3 sequence: CASSLWATGEDTQYF. CDR3 nucleotides: TGTGCCAGCAGTTTATGGGCGACAGGGGAAGATACGCAGTATTTT.

The V gene is TRBV10-1, the J gene TRBJ2-7; D is perhaps TRBD2 (6 bases). The germline CDR1 and CDR2 sequences are WNHNN and SYGVQD (reference sequence). The CDR3 totals 13 residues. V was shortened by 4 bases and J by 0 bases, with 7 bases between the two germline ends. The CDR3 coding sequence is TGCGCCAGCAGTGGCGGGGCCTCCTACGAGCAGTACTTC. Encoded protein: CASSGGASYEQYF.

The chain links TRBV18 to TRBJ1-2, with D perhaps matching TRBD1 (5 bases). In germline, CDR1 is KGHSH, CDR2 LQKENI. Trimming cost V 2 bases and J 2 bases, with 12 bases left between them. The CDR3 has 15 amino acids. As DNA, the CDR3 is TGTGCCAGCTCACCATTGGCGGGGGGAAACTATGGCTACACCTTC. Translation: CASSPLAGGNYGYTF.

This chain connects TRBV2 to TRBJ1-5; no definite D call. Trimming shortened V by 4 bases and J by 3 bases, and 7 bases separated the two germline ends. The CDR3 totals 13 residues. Germline lookup yields CDR1 SNHLY and CDR2 FYNNEI. Written as DNA, the CDR3 is TGTGCCAGCAGTGTAACAGCCAATCAGCCCCAGCATTTT. This gives the protein CASSVTANQPQHF.

In this sample, this clone turned up a few times. V gene TRBV30 combines with J gene TRBJ1-6; D is unresolved. V was cut by 7 bases and J by 5 bases, with 9 bases left in between. Germline CDR1 reads GTSNPN; CDR2 reads SVGIG (reference sequence). The CDR3 spans 12 residues. The CDR3 coding sequence is TGTGCCTCTGGACTCAATAATTCACCCCTCCACTTT. Residues: CASGLNNSPLHF. The entire variable domain, with the rest obtained from reference TRBV30 and TRBJ1-6, is as follows: SQTIHQWPATLVQPVGSPLSLECTVEGTSNPNLYWYRQAAGRGLQLLFYSVGIGQISSEVPQNLSASRPQDRQFILSSKKLLLSDSGFYLCASGLNNSPLHFGNGTRLTVT.

This chain links TRBV5-1 with TRBJ1-4; 7 bases map to TRBD1. J gave up 6 bases and V 5 bases, and 7 bases lay outside the gene matches. From germline, CDR1 is SGHRS and CDR2 YFSETQ. The CDR3 contains 14 residues. Written as DNA, the CDR3 is TGCGCCAGCAGGCGAGGGGGCGCGGATGAAAAACTGTTTTTT. Its translation: CASRRGGADEKLFF.